The source of this TCR beta chain is a study of blood T cells in healthy people across ages. General study findings and limits: Without sorted subsets, naive and antigen-experienced compartments could not be conclusively compared. Observed TCR beta diversity showed a strong correlation with the percentage of naive T cells as measured by flow cytometry.

As regards this clonotype: What it binds is unknown.

The germline V gene encodes CDR1 SGDLS and CDR2 YYNGEE. After removal of 1 base from V and 4 bases from J, the junction contained 3 bases not matched to a gene. This CDR3 is 15 amino acids long. Researchers report isolating at least 7 million PBMCs per sample. With a J-beta primer mix and a sample-barcoded 5' primer, a second PCR ran about 6 to 11 cycles. Each CDR3 protein gets one entry after TCRdb re-called the 5' RACE reads with MiXCR. This sample has roughly 730,000 distinct CDR3 sequences; roughly 56% occur once, and the top ten carry 20% to 30%. Sequencing input: blood. The chain employs TRBV9 and TRBJ2-3; 10 bases line up with TRBD2. This TCR derives from a man aged 35 to 55 in good health. Written as DNA, the CDR3 is TGTGCCAGCAGCGTACCTAGCGGGGGATCAGATACGCAGTATTTT. Amino acid sequence: CASSVPSGGSDTQYF.